This TCR beta chain was identified during a study of cytomegalovirus exposure and HLA in healthy donors. This clone showed up just a few times. What it binds is unknown. With 60 Vbeta and 13 Jbeta primers, the PCR was carried out. In the authors' workflow: A later analysis tallied 75 million to 80 million unique TCR beta chains, some 10 million of them shared. Generated by immunoSEQ multiplex PCR, the TCRdb table keeps only in-frame clones and is missing some. V, J and clone size derive from that table, while D and trimming were established from the DNA sequence. The table shows about 120,000 clones, with about 76% occurring only once. Per germline, CDR1 SGHRS and CDR2 YFSETQ. V shed 4 bases and J shed 0 bases, with 13 bases lying between them. CDR3 length equals 15 residues. Overall study findings and caveats: The dataset shows that most TCR sequences were rare, while some public TCRs occurred in many donors.

The source material was PBMCs. The chain links TRBV5-1 to TRBJ1-1, with TRBD1 as a possible D gene (6 bases). The source of this sequence is a man between 60 and 70 years old in good health and CMV-seropositive. CDR3 amino acids: CASSKGVTVNTEAFF. The DNA for the CDR3 is TGCGCCAGCAGCAAGGGGGTAACAGTGAACACTGAAGCTTTCTTT.